The T cell receptor (beta chain) under discussion was sequenced for a study of PD-1 blockade in classical Hodgkin lymphoma (dated by TCRdb to about 2020). Looking at the study overall: Nivolumab dosing was 3 mg/kg intravenously every 2 weeks, continuing until either disease progression or unacceptable toxicity. A peripheral blood immune signature of response to PD-1 blockade in classical Hodgkin lymphoma was defined using TCR beta sequencing and CyTOF. Beyond this particular receptor, the publication reports: By C4D1, a significant rise was seen in CD4+ TCR diversity but not in CD8+ TCR diversity (p=0.0027 vs p=0.16), and the rise was most apparent among complete responders (p=0.02). Only a single clinical trial cohort was studied, and what caused the repertoire differences, possibly disease activity or prior therapy, remained undefined. Trial patients achieving complete response had baseline diversity similar to newly diagnosed patients, whereas partial responders and progressors had significantly lower diversity. Lower diversity was observed in patients in whom nivolumab was started less than 1 year after ASCT, and these patients were excluded from later analyses so that confounding by immune reconstitution would be avoided. Newly diagnosed patients were reported to have lower baseline TCR diversity than healthy donors, and relapsed/refractory patients were reported to have lower baseline TCR diversity still.

Of note for this clone: This receptor's antigen is unknown. Base qualities are missing; no much larger clone stands one base away.

The time point label of this sample denotes: cycle 2 day 1 (C2D1) of nivolumab. Every trial patient had relapsed following autologous stem cell transplantation, and prior brentuximab vedotin exposure was what differed among cohorts A, B and C. The trial cohort comprised around 60 patients with relapsed/refractory classical Hodgkin lymphoma whose best overall responses were complete response, partial response or progressive disease. In the multi-cohort phase II CheckMate 205 trial, trial patients received single-agent nivolumab. Best overall response was determined by an independent review committee according to the 2007 International Working Group response criteria. Trial PBMCs were obtained immediately prior to nivolumab initiation (C1D1) and on therapy at cycle 2 day 1 and cycle 4 day 1. After peripheral blood was drawn into 8 mL Vacutainer Cell Preparation Tubes, PBMCs were isolated by centrifugation and then cryopreserved.

The CDR3 measures 15 amino acids from cysteine to phenylalanine. Only the CDR3 DNA stays, 45 bases, in frame from base 1. CDR1 and CDR2, per the germline V gene (reference sequence), are SGHAT and FQDESV. The V and J ends are trimmed by 6 bases and 4 bases, leaving 16 bases between them. The Qiagen DNeasy kit was used to extract genomic DNA both from unsorted PBMCs and from the negatively selected CD4+ and CD8+ fractions. TCR beta CDR3 regions were amplified by immunoSEQ multiplex PCR using primers annealing to V and J segments. Amplification bias was minimized using a synthetic immune receptor repertoire, and residual bias was removed computationally after sequencing. The paper's data handling went like this. Custom Python scripts were used to quantify repertoire diversity as the Shannon entropy index. Unsorted, CD4+ and CD8+ repertoires were examined separately, except in combined analyses, for which CD4+ and CD8+ sequences were merged in silico. A clone was considered expanded if an increase in frequency of at least 2-fold after treatment relative to C1D1 was found, and a pseudocount of 0.5 was applied to clones undetected at baseline. Singleton clones were defined as clones with 0 or 1 copy at C1D1, and non-singleton clones were defined as clones with 2 or more copies. By matching protein sequences in sorted samples from the same patient, clones expanded in unsorted samples were annotated as CD4+, CD8+ or unknown. Wilcoxon tests on paired samples were used to test changes in diversity from C1D1 to C4D1. The immuneACCESS repertoire file appears here via TCRdb, limited to in-frame rearrangements. These files lack a portion of the clones; in checked studies, under half of the deficit traces to unresolved V genes, and the cause of the others is not known. From that table come the V and J calls and clone size; the DNA was used to work out D and trimming. The sample table records under 100,000 clones; around nine tenths of these occur just once. Around 2.4% of the sample is in the top ten clones.

This receptor was identified in a human donor with classical Hodgkin lymphoma. Sequencing used peripheral blood mononuclear cells (PBMCs), obtained before the second cycle of nivolumab. The V and J genes are TRBV11-1 and TRBJ2-1, with a weak D call of TRBD2 (6 bases match). This receptor carries the CDR3 CASSTSGGQYNEQFF. The DNA sequence is TGTGCCAGCAGTACCAGCGGAGGGCAGTACAATGAGCAGTTCTTC. Supplemented by the reference TRBV11-1 and TRBJ2-1 proteins around the CDR3, the complete variable domain is EAEVAQSPRYKITEKSQAVAFWCDPISGHATLYWYRQILGQGPELLVQFQDESVVDDSQLPKDRFSAERLKGVDSTLKIQPAELGDSAMYLCASSTSGGQYNEQFFGPGTRLTVL.